The rows below give T cell receptor beta chains drawn from one sample of a study of T cell repertoires and HLA-DP antigens. Their antigen targets remain unknown. Using immunoSEQ multiplex PCR, the repertoire was profiled, and TCRdb retains in-frame clones only, with some absent. The sample carries about 73,000 clones, roughly 75% recorded once. Sequenced material: CD4+ T cells from PBMCs. These receptors were taken from a man aged 55 to 70 in good health and CMV-seronegative. The CDR3 runs from the conserved cysteine through the conserved F or W. Fields, in order: D gene, J gene, clone size, V gene, CDR3 DNA, CDR3 protein. D genes are given only for firm matches. Clone size appears in some rows only: once, few, many, or a class for an expanded clone.

D: -; J: TRBJ2-3; size: -; V: TRBV7-3; DNA: TGTGCCAGCAGCTTAGACGGAAGAATGGATACGCAGTATTTT; CDR3: CASSLDGRMDTQYF
D: -; J: TRBJ2-5; size: -; V: TRBV5-6; DNA: TGTGCCAGCAGCTTAGGGGGAGGAGAGACCCAGTACTTC; CDR3: CASSLGGGETQYF
D: -; J: TRBJ2-3; size: -; V: TRBV7-2; DNA: TGTGCCAGCAGCTGGACTGGGGGAGTGGGCACAGATACGCAGTATTTT; CDR3: CASSWTGGVGTDTQYF
D: TRBD1; J: TRBJ2-1; size: -; V: TRBV6-1; DNA: TGTGCCAGCATCCTGGACAGGTCCAATTACAATGAGCAGTTCTTC; CDR3: CASILDRSNYNEQFF
D: TRBD1; J: TRBJ1-5; size: -; V: TRBV4-3; DNA: TGCGCCAGCAGCCAAGATGCGGCAGGGGGTCAGCCCCAGCATTTT; CDR3: CASSQDAAGGQPQHF
D: -; J: TRBJ2-5; size: once; V: TRBV5-1; DNA: TGCGCCAGCAGCCAGGGCCCTTATGGGGGTAGGCAAGAGACCCAGTACTTC; CDR3: CASSQGPYGGRQETQYF
D: -; J: TRBJ1-1; size: -; V: TRBV28; DNA: TGTGCCAGCAGACAGGCGAACACTGAAGCTTTCTTT; CDR3: CASRQANTEAFF
D: -; J: TRBJ1-2; size: -; V: TRBV27; DNA: TGTGCCAGCGGCCTCGGTACAAACCGCTACACCTTC; CDR3: CASGLGTNRYTF
D: -; J: TRBJ1-2; size: -; V: TRBV5-4; DNA: TGTGCCAGCAGCCCCCGGACTGTTGATTATGGCTACACCTTC; CDR3: CASSPRTVDYGYTF
D: TRBD1; J: TRBJ2-2; size: -; V: TRBV7-3; DNA: TGTGCCAGCAGTAAGCAGGGGGCTAACACCGGGGAGCTGTTTTTT; CDR3: CASSKQGANTGELFF
D: -; J: TRBJ1-2; size: once; V: TRBV7-9; DNA: TGTGCCAGCAGCTTAGAAACCTATACTAACTATGGCTACACCTTC; CDR3: CASSLETYTNYGYTF
D: TRBD2; J: TRBJ2-5; size: -; V: TRBV7-2; DNA: TGTGCCAGCAGCTCTAGAGGACTAGCGGGGGTTGAGACCCAGTACTTC; CDR3: CASSSRGLAGVETQYF
D: TRBD2; J: TRBJ2-7; size: -; V: TRBV6-5; DNA: TGTGCCAGCAGTTTGCGGCGGGGGGCGTACGAGCAGTACTTC; CDR3: CASSLRRGAYEQYF
D: -; J: TRBJ1-3; size: -; V: TRBV7-6; DNA: TGTGCCAGCAGCTTAGTGGGGCCCCCCTCTGGAAACACCATATATTTT; CDR3: CASSLVGPPSGNTIYF
D: -; J: TRBJ2-3; size: -; V: TRBV28; DNA: TGTGCCAGCAGTTCACTCTTAGATACGCAGTATTTT; CDR3: CASSSLLDTQYF
D: TRBD2; J: TRBJ2-3; size: once; V: TRBV5-5; DNA: TGTGCCAGCAGCTCTGAAGCTAGCGGGGTAGGGGGTACGCAGTATTTT; CDR3: CASSSEASGVGGTQYF
D: TRBD2; J: TRBJ2-3; size: -; V: TRBV7-2; DNA: TGTGCCAGCAGCCCCCGACTAGCGGGAGGGCTGCTGCCGCAGTATTTT; CDR3: CASSPRLAGGLLPQYF
D: -; J: TRBJ2-1; size: -; V: TRBV6-5; DNA: TGTGCCAGCAACCCGCGGTCCTATAGGAATGAGCAGTTCTTC; CDR3: CASNPRSYRNEQFF
D: -; J: TRBJ1-6; size: -; V: TRBV18; DNA: TGTGCCAGCTCAGGACGGGTCGGGGATTCACCCCTCCACTTT; CDR3: CASSGRVGDSPLHF
D: -; J: TRBJ1-3; size: -; V: TRBV11-1; DNA: TGTGCCAGCAGCTTTGAGTCCTCTGGAAACACCATATATTTT; CDR3: CASSFESSGNTIYF
D: -; J: TRBJ2-5; size: -; V: TRBV13; DNA: TGTGCCAGCAGCTTAGGTTCGAGGGGCCAAGAGACCCAGTACTTC; CDR3: CASSLGSRGQETQYF
D: -; J: TRBJ1-3; size: few; V: TRBV19; DNA: TGTGCCAGTGCCCCGAACCACTCTGGAAACACCATATATTTT; CDR3: CASAPNHSGNTIYF
D: TRBD1; J: TRBJ1-4; size: -; V: TRBV9; DNA: TGTGCCAGCAGCGCTGACAGGGGGAATGAAAAACTGTTTTTT; CDR3: CASSADRGNEKLFF
D: -; J: TRBJ1-6; size: -; V: TRBV30; DNA: TGTGCCTGGAGTTGGGGACGGCCGAATTCACCCCTCCACTTT; CDR3: CAWSWGRPNSPLHF
D: -; J: TRBJ1-1; size: -; V: TRBV19; DNA: TGTGCCAGTATTAAAGGACAGCAGAACACTGAAGCTTTCTTT; CDR3: CASIKGQQNTEAFF
D: -; J: TRBJ2-1; size: -; V: TRBV15; DNA: TGTGCCACCAGCCGAGGTCCGGACCAATGGAATGAGCAGTTCTTC; CDR3: CATSRGPDQWNEQFF
D: -; J: TRBJ1-6; size: -; V: TRBV5-1; DNA: TGCGCCAGCAGCTCTCTCTGGGGGTCACCCCTCCACTTT; CDR3: CASSSLWGSPLHF
D: -; J: TRBJ2-3; size: once; V: TRBV5-1; DNA: TGCGCCAGCAGACCCGGGGACCCCACAGATACGCAGTATTTT; CDR3: CASRPGDPTDTQYF
D: TRBD1; J: TRBJ2-7; size: -; V: TRBV28; DNA: TGTGCCAGCAGTTTATGGGGGGACAGGGGGAGGAACGAGCAGTACTTC; CDR3: CASSLWGDRGRNEQYF
D: -; J: TRBJ1-2; size: -; V: TRBV6-1; DNA: TGTGCCAGCAGTGGGTCGCGGGTTTATGGCTACACCTTC; CDR3: CASSGSRVYGYTF
D: -; J: TRBJ2-1; size: few; V: TRBV20-1; DNA: TGCAGTGCTAGCGGGTTCAATGAGCAGTTCTTC; CDR3: CSASGFNEQFF
D: TRBD2; J: TRBJ2-3; size: -; V: TRBV27; DNA: TGTGCCAGCAGTTTTCAGCGCGGGAGGGCCACAGATACGCAGTATTTT; CDR3: CASSFQRGRATDTQYF
D: TRBD1; J: TRBJ2-3; size: -; V: TRBV5-1; DNA: TGCGCCAGCAGCTTAGGGACAGGGGGCTCGGATACGCAGTATTTT; CDR3: CASSLGTGGSDTQYF
D: TRBD2; J: TRBJ2-5; size: -; V: TRBV5-1; DNA: TGCGCCAGCAGCTTGACATTCGGGGGGCAAGAGACCCAGTACTTC; CDR3: CASSLTFGGQETQYF
D: -; J: TRBJ1-5; size: once; V: TRBV28; DNA: TGTGCCAGCAGTCTTTTGACAGCTAACAATCAGCCCCAGCATTTT; CDR3: CASSLLTANNQPQHF
D: TRBD1; J: TRBJ1-1; size: -; V: TRBV6-6; DNA: TGTGCCAGCAGGGTGACAGGGGGCGGGAATGAAGCTTTCTTT; CDR3: CASRVTGGGNEAFF
D: -; J: TRBJ2-3; size: -; V: TRBV7-9; DNA: TGTGCCAGCAGCCCGATCCGGCCTGGGGCGACAGATACGCAGTATTTT; CDR3: CASSPIRPGATDTQYF
D: TRBD2; J: TRBJ2-3; size: -; V: TRBV5-4; DNA: TGTGCCAGCAGCTTCGGTAGCGGGGGGGCTACAGATACGCAGTATTTT; CDR3: CASSFGSGGATDTQYF
D: -; J: TRBJ2-2; size: -; V: TRBV13; DNA: TGTGCCAGCAGCCACGGGGCTAGCCGAAAGAACACCGGGGAGCTGTTTTTT; CDR3: CASSHGASRKNTGELFF
D: TRBD1; J: TRBJ1-4; size: -; V: TRBV18; DNA: TGTGCCAGCTCAACACGGACAGGGTCGAACGAAAAACTGTTTTTT; CDR3: CASSTRTGSNEKLFF
D: TRBD1; J: TRBJ1-5; size: once; V: TRBV4-1; DNA: TGCGCCAGCAGCCACCAAGTCAGGGGGGCGAATCAGCCCCAGCATTTT; CDR3: CASSHQVRGANQPQHF
D: TRBD2; J: TRBJ2-2; size: -; V: TRBV5-1; DNA: TGCGCCAGCGCCCGGGAGGGGGTGAGCACCGGGGAGCTGTTTTTT; CDR3: CASAREGVSTGELFF
D: TRBD2; J: TRBJ2-7; size: -; V: TRBV4-3; DNA: TGCGCCAGCAGCCAAGATAAGACTAGCGCCGAGCAGTACTTC; CDR3: CASSQDKTSAEQYF
D: -; J: TRBJ1-1; size: -; V: TRBV5-8; DNA: TGTGCCAGCAGCTTGGAGAGAAACACTGAAGCTTTCTTT; CDR3: CASSLERNTEAFF
D: -; J: TRBJ2-5; size: once; V: TRBV21-1; DNA: TGTGCCAGCAGCAAAAACAGGACCCTTGGGGGAGAGACCCAGTACTTC; CDR3: CASSKNRTLGGETQYF
D: -; J: TRBJ2-1; size: -; V: TRBV18; DNA: TGTGCCAGCTCACCGAGGGCCGGGTTTCGGGAGCAGTTCTTC; CDR3: CASSPRAGFREQFF
D: -; J: TRBJ2-5; size: -; V: TRBV5-1; DNA: TGCGCCAGCGAGGAAGGGCCCGACACCTACCAGTACTTC; CDR3: CASEEGPDTYQYF
D: TRBD1; J: TRBJ2-2; size: -; V: TRBV11-3; DNA: TGTGCCAGCAGCTTAGAAGGGACAGGGACGAACACCGGGGAGCTGTTTTTT; CDR3: CASSLEGTGTNTGELFF
D: TRBD2; J: TRBJ2-7; size: -; V: TRBV6-1; DNA: TGTGCCAGCAGTGAAGGGGCTAGCGGGGTCTACGAGCAGTACTTC; CDR3: CASSEGASGVYEQYF
D: -; J: TRBJ2-1; size: -; V: TRBV18; DNA: TGTGCCAGCTCACCCCCCCGAAGAGTGGGGGGTAATGAGCAGTTCTTC; CDR3: CASSPPRRVGGNEQFF
D: -; J: TRBJ2-2; size: -; V: TRBV19; DNA: TGTGCCAGTAGTAGCCGACCGGGACAAAACACCGGGGAGCTGTTTTTT; CDR3: CASSSRPGQNTGELFF
D: -; J: TRBJ2-3; size: -; V: TRBV4-1; DNA: TGCGCCAGCAGCAAAAGAGGGGAGACAGGTAATACGCAGTATTTT; CDR3: CASSKRGETGNTQYF
D: TRBD1; J: TRBJ1-2; size: -; V: TRBV9; DNA: TGTGCCAGCAGCGGAACAGGGGGGAGCTATGGCTACACCTTC; CDR3: CASSGTGGSYGYTF
D: -; J: TRBJ1-4; size: -; V: TRBV7-2; DNA: TGTGCCAGCAGCGGACAAGTTTTAGAAAAACTGTTTTTT; CDR3: CASSGQVLEKLFF
D: TRBD2; J: TRBJ2-3; size: -; V: TRBV28; DNA: TGTGCCAGCAGGCCTGCCCCCGTGTGGGGGGGAAGCACAGATACGCAGTATTTT; CDR3: CASRPAPVWGGSTDTQYF
D: -; J: TRBJ2-3; size: medium-sized; V: TRBV6-5; DNA: TGTGCCAGCAGTAAGAGACCCACAGATACGCAGTATTTT; CDR3: CASSKRPTDTQYF
D: TRBD1; J: TRBJ1-4; size: -; V: TRBV5-8; DNA: TGTGCCAGCAGCTGGACAGGGGTAGAGGAAAAACTGTTTTTT; CDR3: CASSWTGVEEKLFF
D: TRBD1; J: TRBJ1-1; size: -; V: TRBV5-1; DNA: TGCGCCAGCAGCTGGGGACCAGGGGGGGAAGCTTTCTTT; CDR3: CASSWGPGGEAFF
D: -; J: TRBJ2-5; size: once; V: TRBV15; DNA: TGTGCCACCAGCAGAGATCCGGGCCCCCAAGAGACCCAGTACTTC; CDR3: CATSRDPGPQETQYF
D: -; J: TRBJ1-1; size: once; V: TRBV27; DNA: TGTGCCAGCACCGGGACCCACACCACTGAAGCTTTCTTT; CDR3: CASTGTHTTEAFF